The next 28 T cell receptor beta chains were all read from a single sample in a study of cytomegalovirus exposure and HLA in healthy donors. 13 Jbeta primers and 60 Vbeta primers were used for the PCR. The assay was immunoSEQ multiplex PCR, and TCRdb's table has in-frame clones only and misses some. The table includes around 150,000 clones, about 72% detected once. The sequenced material came from PBMCs. The origin of the receptors is a man in his forties or fifties in good health and CMV-seropositive.

The V call is TRBV7-2, the J call TRBJ2-2; TRBD1 agrees at 12 bases. Unmatched junction bases numbered 10, after V lost 8 bases and J lost 6 bases. Germline V lookup: CDR1 SGHTA, CDR2 FQGNSA. This CDR3 is built from 16 residues. The CDR3, as DNA: TGTGCCAGCGGGACAGGGGGCTCCATTAATCCCGGGGAGCTGTTTTTT. Amino acid sequence: CASGTGGSINPGELFF.

CDR3 sequence reads: CASMRGGQETQYF. DNA of the CDR3: TGTGCCAGCATGCGGGGGGGCCAAGAGACCCAGTACTTC. V and J are TRBV2 and TRBJ2-5, with 9 bases matching TRBD2. V was clipped by 7 bases and J by 1 base; unmatched bases: 1. CDR1 is SNHLY and CDR2 is FYNNEI in the germline V gene. CDR3 length: 13 residues.

The chain employs TRBV6-1 and TRBJ2-7, with D possibly TRBD2 on 7 matching bases. This CDR3 comprises 15 residues. The V and J ends lost 6 bases and 3 bases respectively, with 18 bases between them. CDR1 and CDR2 from the germline V gene are MNHNS and SASEGT. The CDR3: CASSKRGARVYEQYF. The CDR3, as DNA: TGTGCCAGCAGCAAACGGGGGGCAAGGGTCTACGAGCAGTACTTC.

This clone showed up just a few times. The chain joins TRBV5-6 to TRBJ2-1; 10 bases are a match to TRBD1. V dropped 3 bases and J dropped 1; count of bases not matched to a gene: 4. Per germline, CDR1 SGHDT and CDR2 YYEEEE. The CDR3 has 16 residues. The CDR3 reads CASSSRDRGSYNEQFF. The CDR3 coding sequence is TGTGCCAGCAGCTCCCGGGACAGGGGATCCTACAATGAGCAGTTCTTC.

This rearrangement joins TRBV5-6 to TRBJ1-1; 7 positions match TRBD1. V shed 0 bases and J 1 base; nucleotides not matched to a gene: 6. The CDR3 is 16 residues long. The germline V gene encodes CDR1 SGHDT and CDR2 YYEEEE. The CDR3 is CASSLATGAWNTEAFF. The CDR3 DNA reads TGTGCCAGCAGCTTGGCAACAGGGGCCTGGAACACTGAAGCTTTCTTT.

The V gene is TRBV10-1, the J gene TRBJ2-7; D might be TRBD2 (6 bases). Germline CDR1 WNHNN, CDR2 SYGVQD (reference sequence). V was pared by 5 bases and J by 6 bases, with 11 bases between. The CDR3 is 12 residues long. In DNA, the CDR3 is TGCGCCAGCAGTAGACTAGGCGGCGAGCAGTACTTC. Its protein is CASSRLGGEQYF.

The chain links TRBV7-8 to TRBJ1-1; TRBD1 aligns across 8 bases. CDR3 size: 15 residues. The trim removed 7 bases at V and 4 bases at J, leaving 11 bases unmatched. CDR1 is SGHVS, CDR2 FQNEAQ, per germline. This CDR3 reads CASNQKTGGTTEAFF. CDR3 DNA: TGTGCCAGCAACCAAAAAACAGGGGGGACCACTGAAGCTTTCTTT.

This clone was seen a few times. The chain employs TRBV7-2 and TRBJ1-5, with a tentative D call TRBD1 (5 bases). V was pared by 1 base and J by 6 bases, with 10 bases between. The CDR3 contains 14 residues. Germline loops: CDR1 SGHTA, CDR2 FQGNSA. CDR3 nucleotides: TGTGCCAGCAGCTTAGGTCCGGGACTTCAGCCCCAGCATTTT. It is translated as CASSLGPGLQPQHF.

This sequence joins TRBV5-5 and TRBJ2-3; TRBD2 agrees at 11 bases. This CDR3 region has 18 residues. Trimming took 4 bases from V and 0 from J; bases not matched to a gene: 10. Germline CDR1 SGHKS, CDR2 YYEKEE (reference sequence). This CDR3 is CASSLSSGGTPSTDTQYF. In DNA, the CDR3 is TGTGCCAGCAGCCTCTCTAGCGGGGGGACCCCTAGCACAGATACGCAGTATTTT.

V gene TRBV28 combines with J gene TRBJ2-7; D may be TRBD1 (5 bases). V shed 6 bases and J shed 3 bases, with 12 bases lying between them. Germline V gene sequence: CDR1 MDHEN, CDR2 SYDVKM. This CDR3 has 13 residues. Written as DNA, the CDR3 is TGTGCCAGCAGCGCGGACAAGCTCTACGAGCAGTACTTC. Protein product: CASSADKLYEQYF.

This clone was detected only a few times. The CDR3 nucleotides read TGTGCCAGTAGTATCCAGGGACATCCGGTGTTTTTT. Amino acids: CASSIQGHPVFF. V is TRBV19 and J is TRBJ1-4, with D perhaps TRBD1 (6 bases). CDR1 is LNHDA and CDR2 is SQIVND in the germline V gene (reference sequence). This CDR3 is 12 amino acids long. V lost 3 bases, J lost 15 bases, and 14 bases lay in between. The whole variable domain, remainder taken from reference TRBV19 and TRBJ1-4, is DGGITQSPKYLFRKEGQNVTLSCEQNLNHDAMYWYRQDPGQGLRLIYYSQIVNDFQKGDIAEGYSVSREKKESFPLTVTSAQKNPTAFYLCASSIQGHPVFFGSGTQLSVL.

The rearrangement links TRBV6-1 to TRBJ2-6; 10 nucleotides align to TRBD1. CDR3 length: 18 residues. The trim removed 0 bases at V and 2 bases at J, leaving 4 bases unmatched. Germline V CDR1 and CDR2: MNHNS, SASEGT. CDR3 loop: CASSEAGQGVAGANVLTF. In DNA, the CDR3 is TGTGCCAGCAGTGAAGCCGGACAGGGGGTGGCTGGGGCCAACGTCCTGACTTTC.

This sequence joins TRBV28 and TRBJ2-7, with D unresolved. The CDR3 spans 12 residues. V lost 6 bases and J 8 bases, leaving 14 bases between the germline ends. CDR1 and CDR2 (germline): MDHEN, SYDVKM. DNA for the CDR3: TGTGCCAGCAGCTCGGTCGCGGTACAGCAGTACTTC. Translation gives CASSSVAVQQYF.

In its sample, this clone was seen once. The chain recombines TRBV5-8 with TRBJ2-2, with D possibly being TRBD1 (6 bases). Germline CDR1 is SGHTS and CDR2 is YDEGEE. The CDR3 totals 15 residues. V was trimmed by 2 bases and J by 7 bases, leaving 15 bases between them. The CDR3 loop is CASSFTGFYGGELFF. The CDR3 DNA reads TGTGCCAGCAGCTTCACAGGGTTCTACGGCGGGGAGCTGTTTTTT.

The chain combines TRBV7-3 with TRBJ2-7; D is perhaps TRBD2 (6 bases). Germline-derived CDR1 and CDR2 are SGHTA and FQGTGA. Trimming stripped 0 bases from V and 2 bases from J, with 11 bases between. The CDR3 has 15 amino acids. CDR3 in amino acids: CASSLTAEGPYEQYF. For the CDR3, the DNA is TGTGCCAGCAGCTTAACAGCGGAGGGCCCCTACGAGCAGTACTTC.

This chain uses TRBV7-9 with TRBJ1-2; perhaps TRBD1 as D (5 bases). V gave up 1 base and J gave up 8 bases, with 14 bases separating them. Germline V gives CDR1 SEHNR, CDR2 FQNEAQ (reference sequence). The CDR3 covers 14 residues. The CDR3 spells CASSLVIPGAGYTF. The DNA of the CDR3 is TGTGCCAGCAGCTTAGTAATCCCTGGGGCGGGCTACACCTTC.

The CDR3, as DNA: TGTGCCAGTAGTACAATAGACCCGGGACTAGGGGGGGAGACCCAGTACTTC. This gives the protein CASSTIDPGLGGETQYF. This chain joins TRBV19 and TRBJ2-5, with 8 bases fitting TRBD2. This CDR3 has 17 amino acids. Trimming took 4 bases from V and 5 from J; bases not matched to a gene: 15. CDR1 is LNHDA and CDR2 is SQIVND in the germline V gene (reference sequence).

CDR3 protein: CASSEQHSKGELFF. The CDR3 region has the DNA TGTGCCAGCAGTGAACAACACAGTAAAGGGGAGCTGTTTTTT. This sequence joins TRBV6-1 and TRBJ2-2; no clear D. Germline CDR1 is MNHNS and CDR2 is SASEGT. Trimming removed 2 bases at V and 8 bases at J, with 12 bases between. The CDR3 contains 14 residues.

The chain has TRBV5-1 and TRBJ2-1, with 11 bases fitting TRBD2. The J segment lost 8 bases and the V segment lost 0 bases, leaving 7 bases of the junction unmatched. The CDR3 covers 16 residues. From germline, CDR1 is SGHRS and CDR2 YFSETQ. For the CDR3, the DNA is TGCGCCAGCAGCTTGGATACCACTAGCGGGGGTGATGAGCAGTTCTTC. Amino acid sequence: CASSLDTTSGGDEQFF.

This clone appeared once. The chain links TRBV7-2 to TRBJ2-7; D is unclear. The V and J ends lost 0 bases and 2 bases respectively, with 14 bases between them. The CDR3 sequence is 16 residues long. The germline CDR1 and CDR2 sequences are SGHTA and FQGNSA. CDR3 nucleotides: TGTGCCAGCAGCTTAGCGGCGGATGGATCAGCCTACGAGCAGTACTTC. Encoded protein: CASSLAADGSAYEQYF. The whole variable domain, filled in from reference TRBV7-2 and TRBJ2-7, reads GAGVSQSPSNKVTEKGKDVELRCDPISGHTALYWYRQSLGQGLEFLIYFQGNSAPDKSGLPSDRFSAERTGGSVSTLTIQRTQQEDSAVYLCASSLAADGSAYEQYFGPGTRLTVT.

This chain links TRBV27 with TRBJ2-7; TRBD1 matches 9 bases. Germline loops: CDR1 MNHEY, CDR2 SMNVEV (reference sequence). The CDR3 contains 19 residues. The V and J ends lost 1 base and 2 bases, in that order; junction bases with no gene match: 15. The CDR3 region is CASSLWSGQGSTVPYEQYF. In DNA, the CDR3 is TGTGCCAGCAGTTTATGGTCGGGACAGGGTTCCACCGTCCCCTACGAGCAGTACTTC.

The CDR3 protein is CASSVGLAGVSSETQYF. DNA for the CDR3: TGTGCCAGTAGTGTAGGACTAGCGGGGGTCTCGTCGGAGACCCAGTACTTC. This chain connects TRBV19 to TRBJ2-5; 13 nucleotides agree with TRBD2. The CDR3 covers 17 residues. Germline assignment: CDR1 LNHDA and CDR2 SQIVND (reference sequence). With 5 bases clipped from V and 5 bases from J, the junction kept 11 bases outside the gene matches.

The V gene is TRBV7-9, the J gene TRBJ1-2, with 8 bases identical to TRBD1. The CDR3 runs 15 residues. Per the germline V gene, CDR1 is SEHNR and CDR2 is FQNEAQ (reference sequence). V gave up 2 bases and J gave up 6 bases; unmatched junction bases: 8. The CDR3 spells CASSLLPGGVDGYTF. The CDR3 DNA sequence: TGTGCCAGCAGCTTATTGCCAGGGGGCGTAGATGGCTACACCTTC.

The chain is built from TRBV5-1 and TRBJ1-2; possibly TRBD1 for D (6 bases). The CDR3 is 15 residues long. The germline V gene encodes CDR1 SGHRS and CDR2 YFSETQ. Trimming pared 0 bases from V and 2 bases from J, leaving 11 bases between. Here the CDR3 DNA reads TGCGCCAGCAGCTTGGAGGCAGGGGCGAACTATGGCTACACCTTC. Its protein is CASSLEAGANYGYTF.

V is TRBV19 and J is TRBJ1-2; TRBD1 matches at 7 bases. Germline V gene lookup returns CDR1 LNHDA and CDR2 SQIVND (reference sequence). The CDR3 covers 15 residues. V was clipped by 0 bases and J by 6 bases; unmatched bases: 7. The CDR3 nucleotides are TGTGCCAGTAGTATAGACCGGGACAGTCTACATGGCTACACCTTC. As protein: CASSIDRDSLHGYTF. Complete variable domain (other parts from reference TRBV19 and TRBJ1-2): DGGITQSPKYLFRKEGQNVTLSCEQNLNHDAMYWYRQDPGQGLRLIYYSQIVNDFQKGDIAEGYSVSREKKESFPLTVTSAQKNPTAFYLCASSIDRDSLHGYTFGSGTRLTVV.

The rearrangement joins TRBV18 to TRBJ1-2; 9 bases agree with TRBD1. J gave up 6 bases and V 2 bases, and 22 bases lay outside the gene matches. This CDR3 is built from 20 residues. In germline, CDR1 is KGHSH, CDR2 LQKENI. CDR3 amino acids: CASSPRDPTNYRGRWNGYTF. CDR3 nucleotides: TGTGCCAGCTCACCAAGGGACCCCACAAATTACAGGGGGCGATGGAATGGCTACACCTTC.

For the CDR3, the DNA is TGTGCCAGCAGCCTGGGACAGGCCCGCGTAGAGACCCAGTACTTC. Translated: CASSLGQARVETQYF. The V gene is TRBV11-2, the J gene TRBJ2-5; 8 bases are shared with TRBD1. V shed 5 bases and J 4 bases; nucleotides not matched to a gene: 9. Per germline, CDR1 SGHAT and CDR2 FQNNGV. This CDR3 is 15 amino acids long.

This clone was detected once. The chain uses TRBV9 and TRBJ1-1; 11 bases are shared with TRBD1. The trim removed 4 bases at V and 5 bases at J, leaving 13 bases unmatched. Per the germline V gene, CDR1 is SGDLS and CDR2 is YYNGEE. The CDR3 sequence is 17 residues long. CDR3 DNA sequence: TGTGCCAGCAGCCCGCGGACGCCCGGGACAGGGGGGACTGAAGCTTTCTTT. This sequence encodes CASSPRTPGTGGTEAFF. The full variable domain, completed using reference TRBV9 and TRBJ1-1, is DSGVTQTPKHLITATGQRVTLRCSPRSGDLSVYWYQQSLDQGLQFLIQYYNGEERAKGNILERFSAQQFPDLHSELNLSSLELGDSALYFCASSPRTPGTGGTEAFFGQGTRLTVV.